The source of this T cell receptor beta chain is a study of shared clonotypes between healthy human individuals. Notes on the study in general: The small donor group covered limited genetic and exposure diversity.

This clone occurred a few times. What it binds is unknown. V gave up 5 bases and J gave up 6 bases, with 11 bases separating them. Germline V gene data show CDR1 as MNHEY and CDR2 as SMNVEV (reference sequence). The CDR3 has 13 residues. The genomic DNA of each subset was split evenly across several immunoSEQ plates. The table came from immunoSEQ multiplex PCR; TCRdb's copy has only in-frame clones and leaves some out. Altogether over 2 million clones are present, 85% to 95% being singletons, with the ten largest covering around 0.38%. Donors, healthy HIV-negative adults, lacked recent acute infections or vaccinations. A CD45RA-negative memory subset and a CD45RA+ naive subset were separated from the CD4+ cells.

The sequenced material came from naive CD4+ T cells from PBMCs. Stated subset: CD45RA+ positively selected. The TCR sequence derives from a man aged 18 to 29 in good health. Some clones in this sample may be carry-over from other donors' samples. V usage is TRBV27 and J usage is TRBJ1-5, with a possible D match to TRBD1 (5 bases). The CDR3, as DNA: TGTGCCAGCAGTGTGCAGGGCGGTCAGCCCCAGCATTTT. Residues: CASSVQGGQPQHF.